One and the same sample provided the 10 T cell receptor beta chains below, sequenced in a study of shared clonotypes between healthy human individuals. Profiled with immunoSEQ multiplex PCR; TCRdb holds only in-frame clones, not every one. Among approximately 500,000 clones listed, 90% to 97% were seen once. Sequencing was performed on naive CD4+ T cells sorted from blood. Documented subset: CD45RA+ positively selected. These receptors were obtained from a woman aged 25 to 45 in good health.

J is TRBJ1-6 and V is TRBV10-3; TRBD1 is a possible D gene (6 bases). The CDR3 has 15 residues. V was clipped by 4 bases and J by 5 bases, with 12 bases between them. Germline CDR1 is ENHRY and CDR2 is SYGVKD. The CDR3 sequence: CAISGRTDHNSPLHF. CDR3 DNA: TGTGCCATCAGTGGGCGGACAGATCATAATTCACCCCTCCACTTT.

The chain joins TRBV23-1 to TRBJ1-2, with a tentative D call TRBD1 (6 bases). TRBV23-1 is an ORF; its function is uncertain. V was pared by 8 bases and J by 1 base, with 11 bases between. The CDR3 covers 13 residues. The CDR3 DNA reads TGCGCCAGCGGGCTGGACAGTAACTATGGCTACACCTTC. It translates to CASGLDSNYGYTF.

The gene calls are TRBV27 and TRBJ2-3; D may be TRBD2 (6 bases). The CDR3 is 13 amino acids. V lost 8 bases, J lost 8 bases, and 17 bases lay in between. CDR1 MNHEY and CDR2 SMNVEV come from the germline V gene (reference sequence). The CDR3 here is CASLSRTTSTQYF. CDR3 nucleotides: TGTGCCAGCCTAAGCCGGACTACTAGTACGCAGTATTTT.

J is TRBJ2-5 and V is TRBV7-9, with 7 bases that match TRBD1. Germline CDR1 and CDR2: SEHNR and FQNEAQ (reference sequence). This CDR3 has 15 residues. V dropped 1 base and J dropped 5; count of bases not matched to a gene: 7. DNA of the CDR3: TGTGCCAGCAGCTTAGGTTACAGGGGTGGGGAGACCCAGTACTTC. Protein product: CASSLGYRGGETQYF.

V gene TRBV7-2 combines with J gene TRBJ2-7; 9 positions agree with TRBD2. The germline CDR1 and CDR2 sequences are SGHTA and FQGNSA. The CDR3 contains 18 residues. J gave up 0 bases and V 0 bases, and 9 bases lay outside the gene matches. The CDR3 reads CASSLASQGGRASYEQYF. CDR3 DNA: TGTGCCAGCAGCTTAGCTTCCCAAGGCGGGAGGGCCTCCTACGAGCAGTACTTC.

CDR3 coding DNA: TGCGCCAGCAGCTTGGTACTAGCGAAGGTCGATGAGCAGTTCTTC. This encodes CASSLVLAKVDEQFF. This chain connects TRBV5-1 to TRBJ2-1; TRBD2 agrees at 7 bases. This CDR3 comprises 15 residues. Germline V gene lookup returns CDR1 SGHRS and CDR2 YFSETQ. V dropped 0 bases and J dropped 8; count of bases not matched to a gene: 8. Filled out from reference TRBV5-1 and TRBJ2-1, the complete variable domain reads KAGVTQTPRYLIKTRGQQVTLSCSPISGHRSVSWYQQTPGQGLQFLFEYFSETQRNKGNFPGRFSGRQFSNSRSEMNVSTLELGDSALYLCASSLVLAKVDEQFFGPGTRLTVL.

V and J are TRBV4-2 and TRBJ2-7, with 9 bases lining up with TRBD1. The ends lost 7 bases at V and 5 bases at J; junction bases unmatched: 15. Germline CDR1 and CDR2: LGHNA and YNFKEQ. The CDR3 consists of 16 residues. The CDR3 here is CASTALGRTGENEQYF. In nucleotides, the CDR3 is TGTGCCAGCACCGCCCTAGGCCGGACAGGGGAGAACGAGCAGTACTTC.

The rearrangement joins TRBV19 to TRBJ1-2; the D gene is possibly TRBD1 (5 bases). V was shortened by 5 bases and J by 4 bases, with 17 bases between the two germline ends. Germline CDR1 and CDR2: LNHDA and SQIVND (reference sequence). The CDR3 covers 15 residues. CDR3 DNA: TGTGCCAGTAGTCAATCGCAGGGATGGAGCTATGGCTACACCTTC. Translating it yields CASSQSQGWSYGYTF.

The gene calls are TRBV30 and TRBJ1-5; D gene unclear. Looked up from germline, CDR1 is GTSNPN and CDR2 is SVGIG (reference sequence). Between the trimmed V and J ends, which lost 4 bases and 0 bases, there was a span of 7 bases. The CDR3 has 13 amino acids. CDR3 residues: CAWNLASNQPQHF. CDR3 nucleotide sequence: TGTGCCTGGAACTTGGCTAGCAATCAGCCCCAGCATTTT.

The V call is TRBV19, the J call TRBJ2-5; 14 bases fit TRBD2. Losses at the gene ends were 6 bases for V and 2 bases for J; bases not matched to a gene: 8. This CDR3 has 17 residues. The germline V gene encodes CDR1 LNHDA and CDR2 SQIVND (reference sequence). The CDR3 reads CASSLGGLAGAQETQYF. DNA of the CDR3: TGTGCCAGTAGCCTTGGGGGACTAGCGGGAGCTCAAGAGACCCAGTACTTC.